This T cell receptor (delta chain) was profiled in a study of γδ T cells in repeated Plasmodium falciparum infection. About the research overall: Each infection was followed by sampling at 21 days, plus baseline and some pre-infection draws.

Whole-study results and caveats: One small rural Malian village, predominantly a single ethnic group, supplied the cohort.

A few counts support this clone. Its antigen remains unknown. This likely traces to a read error, being one base from a far larger clone. The identical CDR3 is also encoded by other nucleotide sequences in the sample. TCRdb re-called the multiplex PCR reads via CATT. The top ten clones hold around 9.6% of a sample with 85,000 to 100,000 delta-chain clones, 0.75% to 1% of them seen once. Sequences were obtained from gamma-delta T cells from blood. The sequence was collected from a pool of human donors (malaria-infected and uninfected, not separated).

The CDR3 DNA reads TGTGCCTGTGATCGGTGCCTCCCTACTACTGGGGGATACAGGTCCACCGATAAACTCATCTTT. Translated: CACDRCLPTTGGYRSTDKLIF. This chain links TRDV2 with TRDJ1, with 12 nucleotides matching TRDD3. Germline matching of the DNA provided the J gene here, since TCRdb leaves it blank. V was pared by 4 bases and J by 1 base, with 21 bases of the junction left unmatched. CDR1 and CDR2 (germline): GEAIGNYY, EKD. The CDR3 is made up of 21 amino acids.